This T cell receptor (beta chain) was sequenced during a study of OX40 agonist ivuxolimab in advanced cancers. Study summary: Every 2 weeks, ivuxolimab was infused into the patients intravenously at between 0.01 and 10 mg/kg. One patient with hepatocellular carcinoma and two with cutaneous melanoma, three in all, had partial responses. Study-wide results and caveats: At 0.1 to 3.0 mg/kg, CD4+ and CD8+ blood T cells expanded clonally by week 6. The study found that CD8+ T cells averaged more expanded clones than CD4+.

Trimming at V came to 5 bases and at J to 4 bases, leaving 10 bases not matched to a gene. This CDR3 has 15 amino acids. Germline CDR1 is SGHAT and CDR2 is FQNNGV. TCRdb's copy holds only in-frame clones and misses some; the assay was immunoSEQ multiplex PCR. The table lists approximately 89,000 clones, about 83% of them singletons. To note about this clone: Its target is unknown.

This sequence joins TRBV11-2 and TRBJ2-7, with TRBD1 matching 8 bases. Sequencing used CD4+ or CD8+ T cells sorted from blood, obtained in a trial of the OX40 agonist ivuxolimab. The TCR originated in an adult with an advanced solid tumor such as melanoma, head and neck, liver or kidney cancer. The chain's CDR3 is CASSRTGGVRYEQYF. CDR3 bases: TGTGCCAGCAGCCGCACAGGGGGAGTCCGATACGAGCAGTACTTC.